One and the same sample provided the 30 T cell receptor beta chains below, sequenced in a study of T cell responses to AZD1222 COVID-19 vaccine. Data came from immunoSEQ multiplex PCR; TCRdb stores just in-frame clones and leaves some out. Found here are 180,000 or so clones, roughly nine tenths of them singletons; the top ten hold 1.7%. The sample was peripheral blood, taken 28 days after the second AZD1222 dose. The source of these receptors is an adult who received the AZD1222 COVID-19 vaccine.

CDR3 bases: TGTGCCTGGAGAGAAGGGACAGGGAACACCGGGGAGCTGTTTTTT. Encoded protein: CAWREGTGNTGELFF. V usage is TRBV30 and J usage is TRBJ2-2; the match to TRBD1 covers 8 bases. V lost 3 bases, J lost 1 base, and 4 bases stayed unmatched. The CDR3 length is 15 residues. Germline V gene lookup returns CDR1 GTSNPN and CDR2 SVGIG (reference sequence). The variable domain in full, with the rest retrieved from reference TRBV30 and TRBJ2-2, is SQTIHQWPATLVQPVGSPLSLECTVEGTSNPNLYWYRQAAGRGLQLLFYSVGIGQISSEVPQNLSASRPQDRQFILSSKKLLLSDSGFYLCAWREGTGNTGELFFGEGSRLTVL.

V and J are TRBV5-1 and TRBJ2-7; TRBD1 matches 8 bases. The CDR3 loop spans 17 amino acids. Germline V CDR1 and CDR2: SGHRS, YFSETQ. The junction had 12 bases not matched to a gene; V was cut back by 0 bases and J by 4 bases. The CDR3, as DNA: TGCGCCAGCAGCTTGGATGGACAGGGAACGGGGTTGTACGAGCAGTACTTC. This translates into CASSLDGQGTGLYEQYF.

This chain connects TRBV20-1 to TRBJ1-2; the D is unclear. CDR1 and CDR2 (germline): DFQATT, SNEGSKA (reference sequence). Trimming took off 5 bases at V and 7 bases at J, with 8 bases between the two ends. The CDR3 extends over 10 amino acids. The CDR3 here is CSASTVGYTF. CDR3 DNA sequence: TGCAGTGCTTCAACGGTTGGCTACACCTTC.

This sequence joins TRBV6-6 and TRBJ1-2; possibly TRBD1 for D (5 bases). CDR3 length equals 15 residues. V was clipped by 2 bases and J by 0 bases, with 10 bases between them. The germline gives CDR1 MNHNY, CDR2 SVGAGI (reference sequence). CDR3 loop: CASSYGQGTNYGYTF. CDR3 in DNA: TGTGCCAGCAGTTACGGGCAGGGCACTAACTATGGCTACACCTTC.

V and J are TRBV20-1 and TRBJ1-1; the match to TRBD1 covers 9 bases. The germline CDR1 and CDR2 sequences are DFQATT and SNEGSKA (reference sequence). Germline trimming cut 3 bases from V and 5 bases from J; bases unmatched to any gene: 10. This CDR3 is 15 amino acids long. CDR3 sequence reads: CSASRTGAMRTEAFF. CDR3 in DNA: TGCAGTGCTAGTAGGACAGGGGCCATGCGGACTGAAGCTTTCTTT.

This clone has just one count. The V call is TRBV29-1, the J call TRBJ2-2; TRBD1 agrees at 8 bases. The CDR3 covers 15 residues. With V trimmed by 1 base and J by 0 bases, 1 base remained unmatched. Germline V gene data show CDR1 as SQVTM and CDR2 as ANQGSEA. The CDR3 region is CSVEGQGPNTGELFF. DNA of the CDR3: TGCAGCGTTGAAGGACAGGGGCCGAACACCGGGGAGCTGTTTTTT.

This clone was picked up a small number of times. This chain connects TRBV9 to TRBJ1-1; D not resolved. There are 14 residues in the CDR3. Per germline, CDR1 SGDLS and CDR2 YYNGEE. V was cut by 6 bases and J by 2 bases, with 14 bases left in between. The CDR3 reads CASKRVEGNTEAFF. The CDR3 DNA reads TGTGCCAGCAAGCGGGTGGAGGGCAACACTGAAGCTTTCTTT.

The chain has TRBV6-1 and TRBJ2-2; the D gene is possibly TRBD1 (5 bases). There are 13 residues in the CDR3. V lost 3 bases and J lost 7, with 9 bases in between. Germline CDR1 is MNHNS and CDR2 is SASEGT. DNA for the CDR3: TGTGCCAGCAGTGACAGGGTTCGCGGGGAGCTGTTTTTT. Protein: CASSDRVRGELFF.

The rearrangement links TRBV5-1 to TRBJ2-7, with D possibly TRBD1 on 8 matching bases. Per the germline V gene, CDR1 is SGHRS and CDR2 is YFSETQ. V was trimmed by 4 bases and J by 5 bases, leaving 19 bases between them. CDR3 length equals 15 residues. The CDR3: CASSPTGEGGDEQYF. Here the CDR3 DNA reads TGCGCCAGCAGCCCGACAGGGGAGGGTGGAGACGAGCAGTACTTC.

The J gene is TRBJ1-4, the V gene TRBV4-2; 7 nucleotides line up with TRBD1. This CDR3 spans 15 amino acids. With V trimmed by 4 bases and J by 7 bases, 9 bases remained unmatched. Germline values: CDR1 LGHNA, CDR2 YNFKEQ. DNA of the CDR3: TGTGCCAGCAGCCCCACAGGGGAGGTGGGTGAAAAACTGTTTTTT. This gives the protein CASSPTGEVGEKLFF.

The chain joins TRBV7-6 to TRBJ2-7, with TRBD2 matching over 8 bases. V was clipped by 4 bases and J by 7 bases; unmatched bases: 12. CDR1 and CDR2 from the germline V gene are SGHVS and FNYEAQ. The CDR3 loop spans 15 amino acids. The CDR3 region is CASSSLVGGEWEQYF. In DNA form, the CDR3 reads TGTGCCAGCAGCTCCCTGGTCGGGGGGGAATGGGAGCAGTACTTC.

The V call is TRBV18, the J call TRBJ2-5; D remains unclear. Germline V lookup: CDR1 KGHSH, CDR2 LQKENI. The CDR3 loop spans 12 amino acids. V lost 4 bases and J 4 bases, leaving 7 bases between the germline ends. The CDR3 coding sequence is TGTGCCAGCTCACAGGAGCGAGAGACCCAGTACTTC. It encodes CASSQERETQYF.

The chain is built from TRBV14 and TRBJ1-2, with D perhaps TRBD1 (6 bases). The germline gives CDR1 SGHDN, CDR2 FVKESK. V gave up 5 bases and J gave up 3 bases, with 19 bases separating them. The CDR3 consists of 16 residues. DNA for the CDR3: TGTGCCAGCAGCGGAGGCAGGGGACTGCTAGACTATGGCTACACCTTC. It specifies CASSGGRGLLDYGYTF. The whole variable domain, filled in from reference TRBV14 and TRBJ1-2, reads EAGVTQFPSHSVIEKGQTVTLRCDPISGHDNLYWYRRVMGKEIKFLLHFVKESKQDESGMPNNRFLAERTGGTYSTLKVQPAELEDSGVYFCASSGGRGLLDYGYTFGSGTRLTVV.

The CDR3 reads CASSQVSGNVGSPLHF. The CDR3, as DNA: TGCGCCAGCAGCCAAGTTTCCGGGAATGTAGGGTCACCCCTCCACTTT. The chain combines TRBV4-1 with TRBJ1-6; no clear D. The CDR3 runs to 16 residues. V lost 1 base and J lost 10, with 17 bases in between. The germline V gene encodes CDR1 MGHRA and CDR2 YSYEKL.

This chain joins TRBV9 and TRBJ1-1, with 7 bases lining up with TRBD1. The CDR3 is 15 amino acids. Germline V lookup: CDR1 SGDLS, CDR2 YYNGEE. V lost 4 bases and J lost 1; bases outside the gene matches: 7. The CDR3 spells CASSPNRGPNTEAFF. The CDR3 region has the DNA TGTGCCAGCAGCCCCAACAGGGGTCCGAACACTGAAGCTTTCTTT.

J is TRBJ1-5 and V is TRBV9; 7 bases align to TRBD1. The CDR3 runs 15 residues. The ends lost 3 bases at V and 2 bases at J; junction bases unmatched: 5. Per the germline V gene, CDR1 is SGDLS and CDR2 is YYNGEE. The CDR3 region is CASSAGGGGNQPQHF. The CDR3 DNA is TGTGCCAGCAGCGCAGGGGGGGGTGGCAATCAGCCCCAGCATTTT.

This clone was picked up one time. The CDR3 reads CASSLGEETQYF. For the CDR3, the DNA is TGTGCCAGCAGCTTGGGTGAAGAGACCCAGTACTTC. V is TRBV5-4 and J is TRBJ2-5, with D hard to call. V lost 0 bases to trimming and J lost 3 bases, with 3 bases between them. CDR1 is SGHNT, CDR2 YYREEE, per germline (reference sequence). This CDR3 spans 12 amino acids.

J is TRBJ2-1 and V is TRBV11-2; D remains ambiguous. The CDR3 consists of 15 residues. Germline V CDR1 and CDR2: SGHAT, FQNNGV. Trimming cost V 2 bases and J 0 bases, with 8 bases left between them. DNA for the CDR3: TGTGCCAGCAGCTTATATGGCAGCTCCTACAATGAGCAGTTCTTC. Protein sequence: CASSLYGSSYNEQFF.

The chain uses TRBV4-1 and TRBJ2-3; TRBD1 aligns across 9 bases. CDR3 length equals 15 residues. Germline values: CDR1 MGHRA, CDR2 YSYEKL. V lost 1 base and J lost 4; bases outside the gene matches: 3. The DNA for the CDR3 is TGCGCCAGCAGCCAAGTCGGACAGGGGTCAGATACGCAGTATTTT. Residues: CASSQVGQGSDTQYF.

The rearrangement links TRBV5-1 to TRBJ1-1; D is undetermined. The CDR3 contains 14 residues. V shed 6 bases and J shed 0 bases, with 12 bases lying between them. CDR1 is SGHRS and CDR2 is YFSETQ in the germline V gene. This CDR3 is CASNYNPMNTEAFF. For the CDR3, the DNA is TGCGCCAGCAACTACAACCCAATGAACACTGAAGCTTTCTTT.

This chain uses TRBV9 with TRBJ1-1, with TRBD1 identical over 8 bases. V gave up 4 bases and J gave up 8 bases; unmatched junction bases: 7. The CDR3 is 13 residues long. Germline loops: CDR1 SGDLS, CDR2 YYNGEE. The CDR3 loop reads CASSTWGQAEAFF. CDR3 sequence (DNA): TGTGCCAGCAGCACATGGGGACAGGCCGAAGCTTTCTTT.

The chain carries TRBV7-3 and TRBJ1-6; 7 positions match TRBD1. CDR1 is SGHTA, CDR2 FQGTGA, per germline. The V gene end was trimmed by 5 bases and the J gene end by 7 bases; junction bases not matched to a gene: 8. The CDR3 sequence is 15 residues long. CDR3 amino acids: CASSVSGTENSPLHF. CDR3 DNA: TGTGCCAGCAGCGTATCCGGGACAGAAAATTCACCCCTCCACTTT.

The rearrangement links TRBV27 to TRBJ2-3; TRBD2 might be the D (5 bases). Germline V gene data show CDR1 as MNHEY and CDR2 as SMNVEV (reference sequence). The CDR3 runs to 15 residues. Trimming left V 7 bases short and J 3 bases short, with 17 bases between. CDR3 protein: CASTPRGRGTDTQYF. The CDR3 DNA is TGTGCCAGCACCCCTCGAGGGAGAGGGACAGATACGCAGTATTTT.

The sample holds one count of this clone. The chain has TRBV24-1 and TRBJ2-5, with TRBD1 identical over 8 bases. CDR1 and CDR2 from the germline V gene are KGHDR and SFDVKD. The V and J ends lost 3 bases and 5 bases, in that order; junction bases with no gene match: 7. The CDR3 sequence is 15 residues long. The CDR3 DNA is TGTGCCACCAGTGATCTTAGACAGGGGAGGGAGACCCAGTACTTC. It codes for CATSDLRQGRETQYF.

This chain connects TRBV11-2 to TRBJ2-1, with D perhaps matching TRBD2 (5 bases). CDR1 SGHAT and CDR2 FQNNGV come from the germline V gene. The CDR3 consists of 11 residues. The V gene lost 7 bases and the J gene lost 7 bases, with 8 bases spanning the gap. CDR3 amino acids: CASTSGNEQFF. Here the CDR3 DNA reads TGTGCCAGCACCTCGGGGAATGAGCAGTTCTTC.

On this clone itself: Other nucleotide sequences from this sample produce the same CDR3. The chain has TRBV7-9 and TRBJ2-5; 7 bases fit TRBD1. Germline V gives CDR1 SEHNR, CDR2 FQNEAQ (reference sequence). The trim removed 5 bases at V and 5 bases at J, leaving 5 bases unmatched. The CDR3 is 13 amino acids. The CDR3 nucleotides are TGTGCCAGCAGCCTCGACAGGGCTGAGACCCAGTACTTC. It yields the protein CASSLDRAETQYF.

V and J are TRBV5-4 and TRBJ2-5; D uncertain. The germline V gene has CDR1 SGHNT and CDR2 YYREEE (reference sequence). Between the trimmed V and J ends, which lost 9 bases and 1 base, there was a span of 16 bases. The CDR3 covers 14 residues. The DNA of the CDR3 is TGTGCCACCGCCCCATTTAACAGCCAAGAGACCCAGTACTTC. It specifies CATAPFNSQETQYF.

The gene calls are TRBV6-1 and TRBJ1-3; no reliable D call. Trimming took 2 bases from V and 0 from J, leaving 8 bases between them. Per germline, CDR1 MNHNS and CDR2 SASEGT. The CDR3 contains 15 residues. For the CDR3, the DNA is TGTGCCAGCAGTGAACAGGAAAGCTCTGGAAACACCATATATTTT. Its protein product is CASSEQESSGNTIYF.

This clone showed up just once. The chain employs TRBV5-5 and TRBJ1-2, with TRBD1 matching 7 bases. Losses at the gene ends were 3 bases for V and 2 bases for J; bases not matched to a gene: 7. This CDR3 has 15 residues. Germline V gene lookup returns CDR1 SGHKS and CDR2 YYEKEE (reference sequence). The CDR3 sequence: CASSSGQPPNYGYTF. The CDR3 DNA reads as TGTGCCAGCAGCTCGGGACAGCCTCCCAACTATGGCTACACCTTC.

The chain links TRBV7-2 to TRBJ2-1; 8 nucleotides match TRBD1. J gave up 9 bases and V 5 bases, and 6 bases lay outside the gene matches. Germline values: CDR1 SGHTA, CDR2 FQGNSA. The CDR3 extends over 13 amino acids. CDR3 nucleotide sequence: TGTGCCAGCAGCGCAGACAGGGGAGGTGAGCAGTTCTTC. This encodes CASSADRGGEQFF.